Presented here are 10 T cell receptor beta chains from one specimen sequenced in a study of shared clonotypes between healthy human individuals. Here immunoSEQ multiplex PCR was the method, and the copy in TCRdb shows in-frame clones only, minus some. The sample has 2 million to 2.5 million clones; 85% to 95% are singletons. Input material: naive CD4+ T cells from PBMCs. As to subset: CD45RA+ positively selected. These receptors originate from a young man in good health. Some clones in this sample may be carry-over from other donors' samples.

This clone was detected only once. J is TRBJ2-2 and V is TRBV19; D may correspond to TRBD1 or TRBD2 (6 bases each). This CDR3 is 16 amino acids long. Trimming shortened V by 3 bases and J by 0 bases, and 11 bases separated the two germline ends. The germline V gene has CDR1 LNHDA and CDR2 SQIVND (reference sequence). CDR3 protein: CASSIWGAANTGELFF. The CDR3, as DNA: TGTGCCAGTAGTATTTGGGGGGCTGCGAACACCGGGGAGCTGTTTTTT.

The rearrangement uses TRBV9 and TRBJ2-7; 11 positions agree with TRBD2. V lost 7 bases to trimming and J lost 5 bases; unmatched junction nucleotides: 8. CDR3 size: 14 residues. CDR1 SGDLS and CDR2 YYNGEE come from the germline V gene. The CDR3 here is CASGSTSGSNEQYF. In DNA, the CDR3 is TGTGCCAGCGGCTCCACTAGCGGGAGCAACGAGCAGTACTTC.

This chain joins TRBV5-1 and TRBJ2-3; a possible D gene is TRBD2 (6 bases). The germline V and J ends were trimmed by 0 bases and 3 bases, with 11 bases remaining between them. Germline CDR1 and CDR2: SGHRS and YFSETQ. The CDR3 spans 15 residues. CDR3 bases: TGCGCCAGCAGCTTGGCCCGGACTACAACAGATACGCAGTATTTT. Residues: CASSLARTTTDTQYF.

This chain links TRBV15 with TRBJ2-1; 10 bases agree with TRBD2. The CDR3 contains 16 residues. CDR1 is LNHNV and CDR2 is YYDKDF in the germline V gene (reference sequence). The J segment lost 4 bases and the V segment lost 0 bases, leaving 3 bases of the junction unmatched. Here the CDR3 reads CATSRDPAGGYNEQFF. In DNA form, the CDR3 reads TGTGCCACCAGCAGAGACCCAGCGGGAGGGTACAATGAGCAGTTCTTC.

Here the CDR3 DNA reads TGTGCCAGCAGTTTAGGGGGGACAGGGGGCGGGACTAATGAAAAACTGTTTTTT. The encoded protein is CASSLGGTGGGTNEKLFF. The chain couples TRBV28 to TRBJ1-4; TRBD1 aligns across 12 bases. The CDR3 has 18 residues. V was pared by 2 bases and J by 2 bases, with 6 bases of the junction left unmatched. Germline-derived CDR1 and CDR2 are MDHEN and SYDVKM. The full variable domain, rest sourced from reference TRBV28 and TRBJ1-4, is DVKVTQSSRYLVKRTGEKVFLECVQDMDHENMFWYRQDPGLGLRLIYFSYDVKMKEKGDIPEGYSVSREKKERFSLILESASTNQTSMYLCASSLGGTGGGTNEKLFFGSGTQLSVL.

The V gene is TRBV7-2, the J gene TRBJ1-5, with 8 positions matching TRBD1. This CDR3 has 14 amino acids. With V trimmed by 9 bases and J by 1 base, 5 bases remained unmatched. Germline V CDR1 and CDR2: SGHTA, FQGNSA. The DNA for the CDR3 is TGTGCCAGTGGACAGGGTGGGAGCAATCAGCCCCAGCATTTT. Protein product: CASGQGGSNQPQHF.

The CDR3 region is CASTRGDIHTEAFF. The DNA for the CDR3 is TGTGCCAGCACTCGGGGGGACATCCACACTGAAGCTTTCTTT. The chain couples TRBV28 to TRBJ1-1, with D maybe TRBD1 (6 bases). The germline CDR1 and CDR2 sequences are MDHEN and SYDVKM. This CDR3 has 14 amino acids. V was cut by 7 bases and J by 3 bases, with 15 bases left in between. Using reference TRBV28 and TRBJ1-1 for the parts outside the CDR3, the full variable domain is DVKVTQSSRYLVKRTGEKVFLECVQDMDHENMFWYRQDPGLGLRLIYFSYDVKMKEKGDIPEGYSVSREKKERFSLILESASTNQTSMYLCASTRGDIHTEAFFGQGTRLTVV.

Regarding this clone: This sample includes further DNA sequences coding for the same CDR3. The chain uses TRBV28 and TRBJ1-1; D ambiguous. This CDR3 contains 12 residues. The V and J ends lost 3 bases and 5 bases respectively, with 7 bases between them. Germline assignment: CDR1 MDHEN and CDR2 SYDVKM. In DNA form, the CDR3 reads TGTGCCAGCAGTTTGGTATGGACTGAAGCTTTCTTT. This encodes CASSLVWTEAFF.

The chain joins TRBV7-2 to TRBJ2-5; D is undetermined. In germline, CDR1 is SGHTA, CDR2 FQGNSA. V lost 0 bases and J 1 base, leaving 15 bases between the germline ends. The CDR3 runs 17 residues. CDR3 sequence reads: CASSLAPAAQLQETQYF. The CDR3 coding sequence is TGTGCCAGCAGCTTAGCGCCGGCAGCGCAACTCCAAGAGACCCAGTACTTC. Full variable domain (missing parts from reference TRBV7-2 and TRBJ2-5): GAGVSQSPSNKVTEKGKDVELRCDPISGHTALYWYRQSLGQGLEFLIYFQGNSAPDKSGLPSDRFSAERTGGSVSTLTIQRTQQEDSAVYLCASSLAPAAQLQETQYFGPGTRLLVL.

The chain uses TRBV13 and TRBJ2-1; 11 bases are a match to TRBD1. This CDR3 contains 15 residues. The V gene's germline CDR1 is PRHDT and CDR2 FYEKMQ (reference sequence). V shed 4 bases, J shed 6 bases, and the junction held 5 bases outside the gene matches. This CDR3 is CASSYSGTGGNEQFF. The CDR3 bases are TGTGCCAGCAGCTACTCCGGGACAGGGGGCAATGAGCAGTTCTTC.